Below are 8 T cell receptor beta chains sequenced from a single sample in a study of identical twins. MiXCR, run by TCRdb on the 5' RACE reads, gives a single entry per CDR3 protein. The table includes 200,000 to 300,000 distinct CDR3 sequences, about 11% detected once. Sequences were obtained from memory T cells sorted from blood. The receptors were sampled from a man in his fifties or sixties in good health.

A few counts support this clonotype. This chain links TRBV6-1 with TRBJ2-5; 10 bases are a match to TRBD2. The CDR3 length is 14 residues. Trimming removed 7 bases from V and 10 bases from J; junction bases left unmatched: 12. The germline V gene has CDR1 MNHNS and CDR2 SASEGT. Here the CDR3 DNA reads TGTGCCAGCACCCATAGCGGGGGGCCGTTTGGCCAGTACTTC. It yields the protein CASTHSGGPFGQYF.

This clonotype was counted a few times. The chain recombines TRBV20-1 with TRBJ1-5; no clear D. The ends were cut back, 1 base at V and 6 bases at J, with 16 bases in the middle. CDR3 length: 15 residues. Germline lookup yields CDR1 DFQATT and CDR2 SNEGSKA (reference sequence). The CDR3 loop is CSARAWTLEAQPQHF. The CDR3, as DNA: TGCAGTGCTAGAGCTTGGACCCTGGAGGCTCAGCCCCAGCATTTT.

Many counts were recorded for this clonotype. The chain recombines TRBV5-1 with TRBJ1-2; 7 bases match TRBD1. Germline values: CDR1 SGHRS, CDR2 YFSETQ. After removal of 3 bases from V and 2 bases from J, the junction contained 7 bases not matched to a gene. This CDR3 is 15 amino acids long. The CDR3 loop reads CASSSGQALNYGYTF. The CDR3, as DNA: TGCGCCAGCAGCTCCGGACAGGCCCTAAACTATGGCTACACCTTC. Full variable domain (rest looked up from reference TRBV5-1 and TRBJ1-2): KAGVTQTPRYLIKTRGQQVTLSCSPISGHRSVSWYQQTPGQGLQFLFEYFSETQRNKGNFPGRFSGRQFSNSRSEMNVSTLELGDSALYLCASSSGQALNYGYTFGSGTRLTVV.

This clonotype showed up many times. The chain has TRBV27 and TRBJ1-6; D not certain. Trimming cost V 2 bases and J 0 bases, with 20 bases left between them. This CDR3 is built from 20 residues. The germline gives CDR1 MNHEY, CDR2 SMNVEV (reference sequence). CDR3 sequence (DNA): TGTGCCAGCAGTTTAACGTTACTGAATAACCCTGGCTCCTATAATTCACCCCTCCACTTT. This translates into CASSLTLLNNPGSYNSPLHF.

The chain employs TRBV9 and TRBJ2-1, with 7 positions matching TRBD2. CDR1 SGDLS and CDR2 YYNGEE come from the germline V gene. J lost 5 bases, V lost 4 bases, and 9 bases had no gene match. The CDR3 runs 15 residues. CDR3 DNA sequence: TGTGCCAGCAGCCCGTCTGGGAGGGGAGACAATGAGCAGTTCTTC. Residues: CASSPSGRGDNEQFF. Using reference TRBV9 and TRBJ2-1 for the parts outside the CDR3, the full variable domain is DSGVTQTPKHLITATGQRVTLRCSPRSGDLSVYWYQQSLDQGLQFLIQYYNGEERAKGNILERFSAQQFPDLHSELNLSSLELGDSALYFCASSPSGRGDNEQFFGPGTRLTVL.

The table lists this clonotype with many counts. The V and J genes are TRBV12-3 or TRBV12-4 and TRBJ1-5; 10 bases agree with TRBD1. The CDR3 has 14 residues. V shed 5 bases and J 6 bases; nucleotides not matched to a gene: 4. This CDR3 reads CASSVTGGSQPQHF. CDR3 nucleotide sequence: TGTGCCAGCAGTGTGACAGGGGGCAGTCAGCCCCAGCATTTT.

This clonotype came up many times. Written as DNA, the CDR3 is TGTGCCAGCAGTTACTCCCCAGGACTACAAGTTGATGGCTACACCTTC. It codes for CASSYSPGLQVDGYTF. The genes are TRBV6-5 and TRBJ1-2; no definite D call. Trimming left V 0 bases short and J 6 bases short, with 17 bases between. CDR1 is MNHEY, CDR2 SVGAGI, per germline. The CDR3 spans 16 residues.

This clonotype has just a few counts. The V gene is TRBV11-2, the J gene TRBJ2-5; a possible D gene is TRBD2 (6 bases). The CDR3 is 14 amino acids. Germline values: CDR1 SGHAT, CDR2 FQNNGV. V lost 5 bases to trimming and J lost 8 bases, with 18 bases between them. CDR3 sequence: CASSLGTPSDTQYF. CDR3 DNA: TGTGCCAGCAGCCTCGGGACTCCGTCAGATACCCAGTACTTC.